This T cell receptor beta chain was captured by sequencing in a study of response to subunit inactivated influenza vaccine. TCRdb analysed the RT-PCR reads with MiXCR anew, one entry per CDR3 protein. This table holds 450,000 to 600,000 distinct CDR3 sequences, less than 8% found once. As regards this clonotype: The target antigen is unknown.

Study observations and caveats: It was the authors' suggestion that each seasonal influenza vaccination recruits few new T cells.

This specimen was PBMCs from blood, taken roughly 24 months after vaccination. The receptor comes from a man aged 50 to 69 who received an inactivated influenza vaccine.

CDR3 in amino acids: CASRESGRAVYEQYF. The CDR3 DNA sequence: TGTGCCAGCAGGGAAAGCGGGAGGGCCGTGTACGAGCAGTACTTC. J is TRBJ2-7 and V is TRBV28; 10 bases line up with TRBD2. Germline V gene data show CDR1 as MDHEN and CDR2 as SYDVKM. The V segment lost 6 bases and the J segment 4 bases; nucleotides outside the gene matches: 9. The CDR3 length is 15 residues.